This passage covers 27 T cell receptor beta chains from one sample sequenced in a study of control samples from healthy donors and cancer patients. Profiled with immunoSEQ multiplex PCR; TCRdb holds only in-frame clones, not every one. The sample shows 130,000 or so clones, 94% of them seen only once. The sequencing input was blood. These receptors were taken from a man aged 35-49 years in good health.

V is TRBV9 and J is TRBJ2-2, with D maybe TRBD1 (5 bases). Germline CDR1 reads SGDLS; CDR2 reads YYNGEE. This CDR3 contains 15 residues. Trimming stripped 4 bases from V and 0 bases from J, with 10 bases between. The CDR3, as DNA: TGTGCCAGCAGCCCCGAGACAGCGAACACCGGGGAGCTGTTTTTT. Protein sequence: CASSPETANTGELFF.

This chain joins TRBV27 and TRBJ2-4; a possible D gene is TRBD2 (7 bases). The germline V gene has CDR1 MNHEY and CDR2 SMNVEV (reference sequence). The CDR3 runs 17 residues. V was clipped by 4 bases and J by 0 bases, with 16 bases between them. The CDR3 nucleotides are TGTGCCAGCAGTTCATCAGCGCGGGGGCCAGCCAAAAACATTCAGTACTTC. This sequence encodes CASSSSARGPAKNIQYF.

This chain connects TRBV5-6 to TRBJ1-4, with D possibly TRBD1 on 6 matching bases. Trimming removed 1 base at V and 5 bases at J, with 9 bases between. This CDR3 is 14 amino acids long. The germline V gene encodes CDR1 SGHDT and CDR2 YYEEEE. The CDR3 loop reads CASSLLRGNEKLFF. CDR3 bases: TGTGCCAGCAGCTTGCTCAGGGGAAATGAAAAACTGTTTTTT. Drawing the rest from reference TRBV5-6 and TRBJ1-4, the complete variable domain is DAGVTQSPTHLIKTRGQQVTLRCSPKSGHDTVSWYQQALGQGPQFIFQYYEEEERQRGNFPDRFSGHQFPNYSSELNVNALLLGDSALYLCASSLLRGNEKLFFGSGTQLSVL.

Only one count was recorded for this clone. The rearrangement uses TRBV6-5 and TRBJ2-7; TRBD2 aligns across 10 bases. The CDR3 is made up of 15 amino acids. After removal of 4 bases from V and 0 bases from J, the junction contained 3 bases not matched to a gene. Germline V gene data show CDR1 as MNHEY and CDR2 as SVGAGI. The CDR3 protein is CASSSPSGGSYEQYF. CDR3 nucleotide sequence: TGTGCCAGCAGTTCTCCTAGCGGGGGCTCCTACGAGCAGTACTTC.

The chain recombines TRBV11-2 with TRBJ2-1; D may be TRBD1 (5 bases). Trimming cost V 1 base and J 9 bases, with 19 bases left between them. Germline V CDR1 and CDR2: SGHAT, FQNNGV. The CDR3 runs 16 residues. The CDR3 DNA is TGTGCCAGCAGCTTAGGAAGTAGGGTGGACACGGGTGAGCAGTTCTTC. Translation gives CASSLGSRVDTGEQFF.

The genes are TRBV2 and TRBJ2-1; 9 positions match TRBD2. Germline lookup yields CDR1 SNHLY and CDR2 FYNNEI. Trimming took 7 bases from V and 9 from J; bases not matched to a gene: 13. The CDR3 contains 15 residues. CDR3 nucleotides: TGTGCCAGCAAAGGGCCGACTAGCGGAAGGGGTGAGCAGTTCTTC. Its translation is CASKGPTSGRGEQFF.

J is TRBJ2-3 and V is TRBV7-2, with 11 bases that match TRBD2. The germline gives CDR1 SGHTA, CDR2 FQGNSA. The CDR3 spans 17 residues. The junction had 7 bases not matched to a gene; V was cut back by 5 bases and J by 0 bases. The CDR3 DNA reads as TGTGCCAGCAGCCCAAGACTAGCGGGGACCAGCACAGATACGCAGTATTTT. This codes for CASSPRLAGTSTDTQYF.

This clone is a singleton in its sample. The CDR3 coding sequence is TGCAGCGTTGTCCCGGAAAGCTCCTACGAGCAGTACTTC. Protein product: CSVVPESSYEQYF. The chain uses TRBV29-1 and TRBJ2-7; no definite D call. The V gene's germline CDR1 is SQVTM and CDR2 ANQGSEA. This CDR3 spans 13 amino acids. V lost 4 bases to trimming and J lost 0 bases, with 10 bases between them.

This rearrangement joins TRBV11-2 to TRBJ1-2; 7 bases line up with TRBD1. The CDR3 spans 14 residues. Unmatched junction bases numbered 8, after V lost 6 bases and J lost 4 bases. The V gene's germline CDR1 is SGHAT and CDR2 FQNNGV. In DNA, the CDR3 is TGTGCCAGCAGGAGGGGCAGGGGGGCCTATGGCTACACCTTC. It translates to CASRRGRGAYGYTF.

This chain connects TRBV5-5 to TRBJ1-2; D unresolved. Germline loops: CDR1 SGHKS, CDR2 YYEKEE (reference sequence). Trimming took off 0 bases at V and 2 bases at J, with 8 bases between the two ends. The CDR3 totals 14 residues. The CDR3 DNA sequence: TGTGCCAGCAGCTTGGCCCCAAAAAACTATGGCTACACCTTC. It encodes CASSLAPKNYGYTF.

The chain uses TRBV30 and TRBJ1-6; no clear D gene. This CDR3 is 12 amino acids long. V was pared by 4 bases and J by 8 bases, with 9 bases between. Germline V gene lookup returns CDR1 GTSNPN and CDR2 SVGIG (reference sequence). CDR3 loop: CAWKSGDSPLHF. In DNA, the CDR3 is TGTGCCTGGAAGTCAGGTGATTCACCCCTCCACTTT. Using reference TRBV30 and TRBJ1-6 for the parts outside the CDR3, the full variable domain is SQTIHQWPATLVQPVGSPLSLECTVEGTSNPNLYWYRQAAGRGLQLLFYSVGIGQISSEVPQNLSASRPQDRQFILSSKKLLLSDSGFYLCAWKSGDSPLHFGNGTRLTVT.

This chain uses TRBV9 with TRBJ1-5; D unclear. This CDR3 spans 15 amino acids. V was shortened by 0 bases and J by 0 bases, with 7 bases between the two germline ends. Germline V gene lookup returns CDR1 SGDLS and CDR2 YYNGEE. CDR3 sequence: CASSVEPDSNQPQHF. The CDR3 bases are TGTGCCAGCAGCGTAGAACCCGATAGCAATCAGCCCCAGCATTTT.

V and J are TRBV4-2 and TRBJ1-5; D not resolved. Trimming stripped 0 bases from V and 7 bases from J, with 7 bases between. This CDR3 comprises 13 residues. Germline V lookup: CDR1 LGHNA, CDR2 YNFKEQ. The CDR3 sequence is CASSQDLRQPQHF. The CDR3 DNA sequence: TGTGCCAGCAGCCAAGATCTACGGCAGCCCCAGCATTTT.

The J gene is TRBJ2-7, the V gene TRBV5-4; TRBD2 agrees at 7 bases. The V segment lost 7 bases and the J segment 0 bases; nucleotides outside the gene matches: 1. There are 12 residues in the CDR3. The germline V gene encodes CDR1 SGHNT and CDR2 YYREEE (reference sequence). Written as DNA, the CDR3 is TGTGCCAGCGCTAGCGGCTCCTACGAGCAGTACTTC. It codes for CASASGSYEQYF.

This rearrangement joins TRBV4-1 to TRBJ2-3; D ambiguous. V was cut by 3 bases and J by 5 bases, with 3 bases left in between. Germline lookup yields CDR1 MGHRA and CDR2 YSYEKL. This CDR3 comprises 11 residues. The CDR3 loop is CASSQVDTQYF. As DNA, the CDR3 is TGCGCCAGCAGCCAGGTAGATACGCAGTATTTT.

The chain employs TRBV11-2 and TRBJ1-2; 7 nucleotides line up with TRBD1. The V gene's germline CDR1 is SGHAT and CDR2 FQNNGV. CDR3 length equals 16 residues. Unmatched junction bases numbered 12, after V lost 4 bases and J lost 4 bases. The chain's CDR3 is CASSSEQGIRVYGYTF. The CDR3 region has the DNA TGTGCCAGCAGCTCCGAACAGGGGATCCGTGTCTATGGCTACACCTTC.

This chain links TRBV7-3 with TRBJ2-1; D possibly corresponds to TRBD1 (6 bases). V shed 2 bases and J shed 8 bases, with 16 bases lying between them. The CDR3 consists of 15 residues. CDR1 is SGHTA and CDR2 is FQGTGA in the germline V gene. The CDR3 nucleotides read TGTGCCAGCAGCTTAGGGGGCAGGGAAAGTGATGAGCAGTTCTTC. As protein: CASSLGGRESDEQFF.

This clone was found once. The chain combines TRBV2 with TRBJ2-2; TRBD1 aligns across 10 bases. The CDR3 length is 14 residues. Trimming cost V 4 bases and J 5 bases; bases outside gene matches: 1. CDR1 and CDR2 (germline): SNHLY, FYNNEI. The CDR3 here is CASSGTGGTGELFF. In DNA form, the CDR3 reads TGTGCCAGCAGTGGGACAGGGGGAACCGGGGAGCTGTTTTTT.

The V gene is TRBV6-2 or TRBV6-3, the J gene TRBJ1-4, with D unclear. CDR3 length: 15 residues. Germline V CDR1 and CDR2: MNHEY, SVGEGT. V lost 2 bases to trimming and J lost 6 bases, with 13 bases between them. The CDR3 nucleotides are TGTGCCAGCAGTTACGGTCGGGTTAGCGATGAAAAACTGTTTTTT. This encodes CASSYGRVSDEKLFF.

This clone is a singleton in its sample. The rearrangement uses TRBV3-1 (or the pseudogene TRBV3-2) and TRBJ1-2; D is perhaps TRBD1 (5 bases). The germline CDR1 and CDR2 sequences are LGHDT and YNNKEL (reference sequence). The CDR3 consists of 13 residues. The V and J ends lost 5 bases and 6 bases respectively, with 13 bases between them. The DNA of the CDR3 is TGTGCCAGCAGCAAAGTCCAGGGTAATGGCTACACCTTC. This translates into CASSKVQGNGYTF.

The V and J genes are TRBV4-3 and TRBJ2-1; no firm D call. Trimming removed 0 bases from V and 3 bases from J, with 9 bases in between. This CDR3 has 15 amino acids. Germline V gene data show CDR1 as LGHNA and CDR2 as YSLEER. This CDR3 is CASSQEGLGYNEQFF. The CDR3 DNA follows: TGCGCCAGCAGCCAAGAAGGTCTCGGCTACAATGAGCAGTTCTTC.

V is TRBV5-4 and J is TRBJ2-7, with D possibly called TRBD1 or TRBD2 (6 bases each). V lost 5 bases and J lost 2, with 14 bases in between. CDR3 length: 14 amino acids. Germline V lookup: CDR1 SGHNT, CDR2 YYREEE (reference sequence). CDR3 in DNA: TGTGCCAGCAGAATCGGGGGACAAGCCTACGAGCAGTACTTC. This encodes CASRIGGQAYEQYF. Together with reference TRBV5-4 and TRBJ2-7, the CDR3 gives the full variable domain: ETGVTQSPTHLIKTRGQQVTLRCSSQSGHNTVSWYQQALGQGPQFIFQYYREEENGRGNFPPRFSGLQFPNYSSELNVNALELDDSALYLCASRIGGQAYEQYFGPGTRLTVT.

The count of this clone is one. This sequence joins TRBV2 and TRBJ2-2; no reliable D call. The CDR3 length is 13 residues. Germline-derived CDR1 and CDR2 are SNHLY and FYNNEI. Trimming pared 3 bases from V and 11 bases from J, leaving 13 bases between. The CDR3 here is CASSDARHAELFF. DNA for the CDR3: TGTGCCAGCAGTGATGCCCGTCACGCAGAGCTGTTTTTT.

The V and J genes are TRBV5-8 and TRBJ1-5; 7 positions agree with TRBD1. The CDR3 covers 16 residues. The V and J ends lost 0 bases and 2 bases, in that order; junction bases with no gene match: 5. Germline V lookup: CDR1 SGHTS, CDR2 YDEGEE. CDR3 bases: TGTGCCAGCAGCTTGGAAGCAGGGGGACGCAATCAGCCCCAGCATTTT. Its protein product is CASSLEAGGRNQPQHF.

V gene TRBV12-3 or TRBV12-4 combines with J gene TRBJ2-2, with a possible D match to TRBD1 (5 bases). CDR3 length: 11 amino acids. Trimming removed 8 bases at V and 6 bases at J, with 7 bases between. The CDR3 DNA reads as TGTGCCAGCCAGGGTTCCGGGGAGCTGTTTTTT. The encoded protein is CASQGSGELFF.

This clone was detected only once. The V and J genes are TRBV12-3 or TRBV12-4 and TRBJ1-1; D is possibly TRBD1 (6 bases). The CDR3 is made up of 13 amino acids. Deletions cut 5 bases from V and 4 bases from J, with 11 bases between. Here the CDR3 reads CASSNQGFTEAFF. CDR3 DNA sequence: TGTGCCAGCAGTAATCAGGGGTTCACTGAAGCTTTCTTT.

This clone was observed a few times. The V and J genes are TRBV3-1 (or the pseudogene TRBV3-2) and TRBJ2-3, with D tentatively TRBD1 or TRBD2 (5 bases each). V lost 3 bases and J 4 bases, leaving 8 bases between the germline ends. Germline CDR1 is LGHDT and CDR2 is YNNKEL (reference sequence). CDR3 length equals 13 residues. The CDR3, as DNA: TGTGCCAGCAGCCAGGGGACGGCAGATACGCAGTATTTT. Translation: CASSQGTADTQYF.